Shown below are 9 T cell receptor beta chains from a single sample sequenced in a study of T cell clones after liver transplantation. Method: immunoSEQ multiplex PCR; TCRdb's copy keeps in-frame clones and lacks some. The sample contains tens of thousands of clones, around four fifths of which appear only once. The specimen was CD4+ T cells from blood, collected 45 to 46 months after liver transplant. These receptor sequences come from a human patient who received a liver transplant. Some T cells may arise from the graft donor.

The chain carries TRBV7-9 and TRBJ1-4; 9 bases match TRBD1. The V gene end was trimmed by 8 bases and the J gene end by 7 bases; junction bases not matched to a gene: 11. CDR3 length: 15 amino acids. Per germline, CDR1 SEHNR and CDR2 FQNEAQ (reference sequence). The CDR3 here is CASGRGGTGREKLFF. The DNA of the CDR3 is TGTGCCAGCGGTCGGGGGGGGACAGGGCGTGAAAAACTGTTTTTT.

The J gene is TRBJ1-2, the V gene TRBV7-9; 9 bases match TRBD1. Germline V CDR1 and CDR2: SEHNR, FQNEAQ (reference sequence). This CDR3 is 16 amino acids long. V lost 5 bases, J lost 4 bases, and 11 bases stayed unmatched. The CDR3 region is CASSPRGTGPLYGYTF. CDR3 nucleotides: TGTGCCAGCAGCCCTCGCGGGACAGGGCCCCTCTATGGCTACACCTTC.

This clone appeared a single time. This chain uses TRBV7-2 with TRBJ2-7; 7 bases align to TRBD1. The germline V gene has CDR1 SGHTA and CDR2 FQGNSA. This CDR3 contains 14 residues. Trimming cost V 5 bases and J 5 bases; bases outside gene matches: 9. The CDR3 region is CASSGRQGLHEQYF. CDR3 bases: TGTGCCAGCAGCGGTCGACAGGGTTTACACGAGCAGTACTTC.

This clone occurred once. CDR3 loop: CASKRGRENTEAFF. As DNA, the CDR3 is TGTGCCAGCAAAAGGGGGAGGGAGAACACTGAAGCTTTCTTT. The chain couples TRBV7-9 to TRBJ1-1; possibly TRBD1 for D (6 bases). V lost 7 bases to trimming and J lost 1 base, with 13 bases between them. The CDR3 sequence is 14 residues long. Per germline, CDR1 SEHNR and CDR2 FQNEAQ (reference sequence).

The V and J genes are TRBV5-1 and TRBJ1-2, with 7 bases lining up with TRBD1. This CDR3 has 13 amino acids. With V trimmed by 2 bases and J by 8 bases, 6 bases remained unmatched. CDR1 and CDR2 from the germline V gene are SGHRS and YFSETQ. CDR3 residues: CASSFDRAGGYTF. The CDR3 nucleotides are TGCGCCAGCAGCTTCGACAGGGCGGGAGGCTACACCTTC. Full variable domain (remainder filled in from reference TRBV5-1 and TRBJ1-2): KAGVTQTPRYLIKTRGQQVTLSCSPISGHRSVSWYQQTPGQGLQFLFEYFSETQRNKGNFPGRFSGRQFSNSRSEMNVSTLELGDSALYLCASSFDRAGGYTFGSGTRLTVV.

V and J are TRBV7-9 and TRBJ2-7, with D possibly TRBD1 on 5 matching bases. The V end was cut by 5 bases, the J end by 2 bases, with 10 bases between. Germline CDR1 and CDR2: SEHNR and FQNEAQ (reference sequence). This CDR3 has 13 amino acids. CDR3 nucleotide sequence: TGTGCCAGCAGCGCAAGGGGCCCCTACGAGCAGTACTTC. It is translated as CASSARGPYEQYF.

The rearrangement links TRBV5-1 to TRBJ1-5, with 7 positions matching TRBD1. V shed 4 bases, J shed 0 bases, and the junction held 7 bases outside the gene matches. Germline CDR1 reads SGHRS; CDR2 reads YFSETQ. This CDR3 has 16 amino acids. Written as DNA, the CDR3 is TGCGCCAGCAGCCCACAGGGGTTTTATAGCAATCAGCCCCAGCATTTT. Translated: CASSPQGFYSNQPQHF.

CDR3 in amino acids: CATSRRAGEQFF. CDR3 DNA: TGTGCCACCAGCAGGCGGGCTGGGGAGCAGTTCTTC. The chain carries TRBV15 and TRBJ2-1; D possibly corresponds to TRBD2 (5 bases). The germline V and J ends were trimmed by 3 bases and 10 bases, with 10 bases remaining between them. The germline CDR1 and CDR2 sequences are LNHNV and YYDKDF (reference sequence). There are 12 residues in the CDR3.

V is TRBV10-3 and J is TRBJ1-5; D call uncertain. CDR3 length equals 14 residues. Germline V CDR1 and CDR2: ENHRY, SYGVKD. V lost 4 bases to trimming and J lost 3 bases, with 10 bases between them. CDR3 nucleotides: TGTGCCATCAGTGTTGGCAGTCCCAATCAGCCCCAGCATTTT. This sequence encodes CAISVGSPNQPQHF.